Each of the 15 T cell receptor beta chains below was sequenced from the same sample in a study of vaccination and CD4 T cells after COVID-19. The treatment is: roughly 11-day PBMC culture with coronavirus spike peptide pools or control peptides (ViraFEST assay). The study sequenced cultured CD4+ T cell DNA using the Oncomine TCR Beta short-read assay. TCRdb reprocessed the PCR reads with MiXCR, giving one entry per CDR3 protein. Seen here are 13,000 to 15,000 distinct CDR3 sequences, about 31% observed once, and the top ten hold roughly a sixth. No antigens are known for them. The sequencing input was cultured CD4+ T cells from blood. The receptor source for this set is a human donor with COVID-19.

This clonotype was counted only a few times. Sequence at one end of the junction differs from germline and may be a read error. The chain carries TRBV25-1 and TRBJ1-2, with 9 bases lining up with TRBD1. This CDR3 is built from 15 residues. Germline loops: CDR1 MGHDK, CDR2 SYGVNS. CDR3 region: CVSSEPGQGFYGYTF. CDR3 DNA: TGTGTCAGCAGTGAACCCGGACAGGGGTTTTATGGCTACACCTTC.

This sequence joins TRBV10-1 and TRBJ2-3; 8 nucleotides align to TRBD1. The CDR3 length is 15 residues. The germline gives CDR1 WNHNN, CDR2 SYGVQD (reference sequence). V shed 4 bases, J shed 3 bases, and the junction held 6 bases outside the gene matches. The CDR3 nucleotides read TGCGCCAGCAGTGTTGGCGGGACAGGTACAGATACGCAGTATTTT. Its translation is CASSVGGTGTDTQYF.

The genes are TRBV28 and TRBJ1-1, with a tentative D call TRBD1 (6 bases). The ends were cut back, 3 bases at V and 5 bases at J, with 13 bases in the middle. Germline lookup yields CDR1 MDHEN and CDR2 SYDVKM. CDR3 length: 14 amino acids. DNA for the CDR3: TGTGCCAGCAGTTTTCTCCAGGGGCGGACTGAAGCTTTCTTT. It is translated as CASSFLQGRTEAFF.

CDR3 nucleotide sequence: TGCAGTGCTAGAGATCCCGCCCGGACCTCCCGTGAGCAGTTCTTC. As protein: CSARDPARTSREQFF. This sequence joins TRBV20-1 and TRBJ2-1, with D uncertain. The germline V gene has CDR1 DFQATT and CDR2 SNEGSKA (reference sequence). The CDR3 has 15 residues. Trimming took 0 bases from V and 9 from J, leaving 18 bases between them.

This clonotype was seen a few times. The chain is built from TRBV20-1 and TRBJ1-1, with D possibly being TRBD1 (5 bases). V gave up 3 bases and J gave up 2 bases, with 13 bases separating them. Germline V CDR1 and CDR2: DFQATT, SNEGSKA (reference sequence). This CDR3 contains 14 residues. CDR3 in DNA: TGCAGTGCTAGCAGTGGGACGTTTAACACTGAAGCTTTCTTT. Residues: CSASSGTFNTEAFF.

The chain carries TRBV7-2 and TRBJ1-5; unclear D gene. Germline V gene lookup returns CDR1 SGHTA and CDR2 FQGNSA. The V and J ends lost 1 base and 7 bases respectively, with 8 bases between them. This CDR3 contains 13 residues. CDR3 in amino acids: CASSLERAQPQHF. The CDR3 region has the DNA TGTGCCAGCAGCTTAGAGCGGGCACAGCCCCAGCATTTT.

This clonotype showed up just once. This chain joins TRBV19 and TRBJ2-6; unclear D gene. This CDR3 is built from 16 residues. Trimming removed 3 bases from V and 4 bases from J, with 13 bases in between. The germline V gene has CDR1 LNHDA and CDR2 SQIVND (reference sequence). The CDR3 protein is CASSIGRQAGANVLTF. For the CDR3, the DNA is TGTGCCAGTAGTATTGGCCGGCAGGCAGGGGCCAACGTCCTGACTTTC.

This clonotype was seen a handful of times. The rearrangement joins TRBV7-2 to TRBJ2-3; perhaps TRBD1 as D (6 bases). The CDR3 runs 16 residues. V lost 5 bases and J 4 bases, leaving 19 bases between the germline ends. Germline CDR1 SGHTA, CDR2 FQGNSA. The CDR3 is CASSPGSGVLADTQYF. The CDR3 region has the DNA TGTGCCAGCAGCCCGGGGTCAGGGGTCTTGGCAGATACGCAGTATTTT.

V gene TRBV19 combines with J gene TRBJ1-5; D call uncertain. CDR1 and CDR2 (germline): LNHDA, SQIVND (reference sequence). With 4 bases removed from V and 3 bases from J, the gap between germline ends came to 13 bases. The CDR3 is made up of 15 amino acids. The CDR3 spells CASSTQSAPNQPQHF. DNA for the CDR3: TGTGCCAGTAGTACCCAAAGTGCCCCCAATCAGCCCCAGCATTTT.

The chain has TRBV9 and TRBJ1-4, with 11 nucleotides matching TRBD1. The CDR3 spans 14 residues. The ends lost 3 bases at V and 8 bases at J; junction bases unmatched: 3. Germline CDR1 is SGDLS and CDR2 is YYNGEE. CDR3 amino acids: CASSADRGQEKLFF. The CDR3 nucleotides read TGTGCCAGCAGCGCGGACAGGGGGCAAGAAAAACTGTTTTTT.

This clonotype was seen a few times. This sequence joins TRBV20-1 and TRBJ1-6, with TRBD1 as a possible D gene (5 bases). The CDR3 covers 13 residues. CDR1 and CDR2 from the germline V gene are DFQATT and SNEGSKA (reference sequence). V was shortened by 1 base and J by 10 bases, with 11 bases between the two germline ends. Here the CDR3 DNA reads TGCAGTGCTAGAGGGGGGGAGGTGTCACCCCTCCACTTT. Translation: CSARGGEVSPLHF.

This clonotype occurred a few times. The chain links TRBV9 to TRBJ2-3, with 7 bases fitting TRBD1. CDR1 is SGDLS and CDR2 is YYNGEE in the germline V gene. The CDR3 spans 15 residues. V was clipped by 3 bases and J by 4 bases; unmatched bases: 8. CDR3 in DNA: TGTGCCAGCAGCGCCCGACAGGGCGCGGCAGATACGCAGTATTTT. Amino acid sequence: CASSARQGAADTQYF.

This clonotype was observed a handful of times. This chain's CDR3 is CASDPGLVRNTQYF. The CDR3 coding sequence is TGTGCCAGTGACCCGGGACTAGTTCGAAATACGCAGTATTTT. This chain links TRBV6-1 with TRBJ2-3; 8 bases agree with TRBD2. The CDR3 extends over 14 amino acids. Per germline, CDR1 MNHNS and CDR2 SASEGT. V gave up 9 bases and J gave up 7 bases; unmatched junction bases: 12.

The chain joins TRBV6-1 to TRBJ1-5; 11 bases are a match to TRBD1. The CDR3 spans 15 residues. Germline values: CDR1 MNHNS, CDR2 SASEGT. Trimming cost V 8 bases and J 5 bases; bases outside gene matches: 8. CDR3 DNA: TGTGCCAGCGAATTCGGGACAGGGGGAGATCAGCCCCAGCATTTT. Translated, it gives CASEFGTGGDQPQHF.

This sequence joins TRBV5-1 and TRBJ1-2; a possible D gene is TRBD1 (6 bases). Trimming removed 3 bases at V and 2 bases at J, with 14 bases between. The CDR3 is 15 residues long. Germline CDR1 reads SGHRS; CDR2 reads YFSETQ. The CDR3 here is CASSSGTNLNYGYTF. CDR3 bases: TGCGCCAGCAGCTCTGGGACAAACCTAAACTATGGCTACACCTTC.